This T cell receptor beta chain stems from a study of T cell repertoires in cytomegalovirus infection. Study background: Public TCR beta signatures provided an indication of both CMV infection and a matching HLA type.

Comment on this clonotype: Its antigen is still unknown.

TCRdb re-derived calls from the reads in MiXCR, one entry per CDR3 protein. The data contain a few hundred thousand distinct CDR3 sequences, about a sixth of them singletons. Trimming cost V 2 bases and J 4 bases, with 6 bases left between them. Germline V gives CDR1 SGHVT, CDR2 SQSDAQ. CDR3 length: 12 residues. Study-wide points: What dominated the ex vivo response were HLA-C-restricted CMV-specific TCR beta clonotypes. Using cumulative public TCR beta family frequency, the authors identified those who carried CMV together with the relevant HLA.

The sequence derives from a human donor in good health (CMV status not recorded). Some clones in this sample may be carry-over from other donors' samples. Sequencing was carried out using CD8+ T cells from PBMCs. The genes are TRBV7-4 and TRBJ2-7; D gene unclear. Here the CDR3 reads CASSLKVYEQYF. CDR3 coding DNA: TGTGCCAGCAGCTTAAAGGTTTACGAGCAGTACTTC.